The source of this T cell receptor beta chain is a study of PD-1 blockade in classical Hodgkin lymphoma. Findings and limits, study-wide: As was reported, newly diagnosed patients showed lower baseline TCR diversity than healthy donors did. No one has yet defined what causes the repertoire differences, which may be disease activity or prior therapy.

Produced via immunoSEQ multiplex PCR; TCRdb's table is partial and in-frame only. Of roughly 40,000 clones in the sample, approximately 87% are singletons; the top ten hold roughly 9%. The length of the CDR3 is 12 residues. Trimming pared 6 bases from V and 4 bases from J, leaving 9 bases between. Germline loops: CDR1 MNHEY, CDR2 SVGAGI. All the patients suffered relapse after autologous stem cell transplantation, and brentuximab vedotin exposure differed. Best responses fell into complete response, partial response or progressive disease. For this clone: Antigen specificity is unknown.

The source is a human donor with classical Hodgkin lymphoma. V and J are TRBV6-5 and TRBJ1-2; D is unresolved. The input for sequencing was peripheral blood mononuclear cells (PBMCs), taken at baseline. The CDR3 nucleotides are TGTGCCAGCAGAAACGGGCTCTATGGCTACACCTTC. This encodes CASRNGLYGYTF.